The 32 T cell receptor beta chains in this list originate from one sample, sequenced in a study of CD4 T cells in relation to SARS-CoV-2 and coronaviruses. This table comes from immunoSEQ multiplex PCR, and its TCRdb copy is limited to in-frame clones, with some not included. This repertoire shows more than 55,000 clones, about nine tenths found once; its top ten account for roughly 1.4%. Before the COVID-19 pandemic, during about 2010-2018, CD4+ T cells were taken from unexposed donors. The sample taken for sequencing was memory CD4+ T cells from PBMCs. Receptor source: a human donor in good health.

The chain uses TRBV10-3 and TRBJ2-1; 9 bases are a match to TRBD2. Unmatched junction bases numbered 0, after V lost 4 bases and J lost 5 bases. Germline V lookup: CDR1 ENHRY, CDR2 SYGVKD. The CDR3 totals 13 residues. The CDR3: CAISGTSDNEQFF. The CDR3 DNA follows: TGTGCCATCAGTGGGACTAGCGACAATGAGCAGTTCTTC.

The chain has TRBV9 and TRBJ2-1, with TRBD1 identical over 9 bases. V was pared by 0 bases and J by 9 bases, with 10 bases of the junction left unmatched. The CDR3 has 16 residues. Germline assignment: CDR1 SGDLS and CDR2 YYNGEE. In DNA form, the CDR3 reads TGTGCCAGCAGCGTAGGGGCGGGACAGGGTTTTGGTGAGCAGTTCTTC. It codes for CASSVGAGQGFGEQFF.

The chain couples TRBV5-1 to TRBJ2-2; D gene ambiguous. With 0 bases removed from V and 5 bases from J, the gap between germline ends came to 11 bases. This CDR3 has 15 residues. Germline lookup yields CDR1 SGHRS and CDR2 YFSETQ. As DNA, the CDR3 is TGCGCCAGCAGCTTGGTGGCAGATACGACCGGGGAGCTGTTTTTT. Translating gives CASSLVADTTGELFF.

V gene TRBV24-1 combines with J gene TRBJ1-2, with 7 bases matching TRBD1. Germline CDR1 and CDR2: KGHDR and SFDVKD. Trimming cost V 5 bases and J 8 bases; bases outside gene matches: 4. The CDR3 totals 12 residues. CDR3 sequence reads: CATSVQGRGYTF. The CDR3 DNA is TGTGCCACCAGTGTACAGGGGAGGGGCTACACCTTC.

This clone appeared a few times. The CDR3 nucleotides read TGTGCCAGCAGTGAACGAGTGGCGGGAGGGCCAGATACGCAGTATTTT. Amino acid sequence: CASSERVAGGPDTQYF. J is TRBJ2-3 and V is TRBV6-1; 9 bases match TRBD2. V shed 2 bases and J 4 bases; nucleotides not matched to a gene: 7. The CDR3 sequence is 16 residues long. Looked up from germline, CDR1 is MNHNS and CDR2 is SASEGT.

The chain uses TRBV9 and TRBJ2-1; 10 bases map to TRBD2. V trimming: 0 bases; J trimming: 7 bases; junction bases outside the gene matches: 10. Germline V gene sequence: CDR1 SGDLS, CDR2 YYNGEE. CDR3 length equals 17 residues. CDR3 protein: CASSVGGAGGPQNEQFF. The CDR3 DNA is TGTGCCAGCAGCGTAGGGGGAGCGGGAGGGCCTCAAAATGAGCAGTTCTTC.

J is TRBJ2-4 and V is TRBV11-2; D might be TRBD1 (6 bases). From germline, CDR1 is SGHAT and CDR2 FQNNGV. With 5 bases removed from V and 9 bases from J, the gap between germline ends came to 17 bases. The CDR3 has 14 residues. CDR3 sequence: CASSLLKGVGIQYF. The CDR3 DNA follows: TGTGCCAGCAGCCTTCTTAAGGGGGTGGGCATTCAGTACTTC.

V is TRBV19 and J is TRBJ2-5; 7 bases fit TRBD2. The trim removed 3 bases at V and 5 bases at J, leaving 9 bases unmatched. CDR3 length: 15 amino acids. CDR1 is LNHDA, CDR2 SQIVND, per germline (reference sequence). The CDR3 is CASSIQRGGRETQYF. The DNA for the CDR3 is TGTGCCAGTAGTATTCAGCGGGGAGGGCGGGAGACCCAGTACTTC.

The genes are TRBV18 and TRBJ2-5; D perhaps matches TRBD2 (5 bases). This CDR3 contains 13 residues. Germline V gene lookup returns CDR1 KGHSH and CDR2 LQKENI. V lost 2 bases, J lost 7 bases, and 11 bases lay in between. The DNA of the CDR3 is TGTGCCAGCTCACCAGTTAGCGCCAGGACCCAGTACTTC. Its protein is CASSPVSARTQYF.

This clone came up once. The rearrangement links TRBV5-1 to TRBJ2-3; tentatively, D is TRBD2 (6 bases). Germline V gene lookup returns CDR1 SGHRS and CDR2 YFSETQ. This CDR3 has 15 residues. Trimming took 1 base from V and 3 from J, leaving 12 bases between them. DNA for the CDR3: TGCGCCAGCAGCTTGTCGGCGGGAATAACAGATACGCAGTATTTT. This translates into CASSLSAGITDTQYF.

The chain combines TRBV3-1 (or the pseudogene TRBV3-2) with TRBJ2-7; D is possibly TRBD2 (7 bases). Germline values: CDR1 LGHDT, CDR2 YNNKEL (reference sequence). The germline V and J ends were trimmed by 3 bases and 0 bases, with 12 bases remaining between them. The CDR3 runs 15 residues. The CDR3 coding sequence is TGTGCCAGCAGCCATCGAGGGGGGGTCTCCTACGAGCAGTACTTC. Residues: CASSHRGGVSYEQYF.

V gene TRBV7-2 combines with J gene TRBJ2-3; 8 nucleotides align to TRBD2. Unmatched junction bases numbered 10, after V lost 2 bases and J lost 0 bases. The CDR3 extends over 18 amino acids. Germline loops: CDR1 SGHTA, CDR2 FQGNSA. CDR3 amino acids: CASSLKVRGGGSTDTQYF. The CDR3 DNA reads as TGTGCCAGCAGCTTAAAGGTTCGGGGGGGCGGGAGCACAGATACGCAGTATTTT.

This rearrangement joins TRBV2 to TRBJ2-3, with 11 bases matching TRBD2. Germline loops: CDR1 SNHLY, CDR2 FYNNEI. Trimming took 7 bases from V and 3 from J; bases not matched to a gene: 9. The CDR3 has 16 amino acids. The CDR3 region is CASNGLAGLRTDTQYF. The CDR3 DNA is TGTGCCAGCAACGGACTAGCGGGTCTCCGGACAGATACGCAGTATTTT.

The rearrangement joins TRBV2 to TRBJ2-1, with 10 bases lining up with TRBD2. CDR1 and CDR2 (germline): SNHLY, FYNNEI. CDR3 size: 15 residues. V shed 6 bases and J 8 bases; nucleotides not matched to a gene: 10. CDR3 sequence (DNA): TGTGCCAGCAGCCCCGCCCCTAGCGGGAGTGATGAGCAGTTCTTC. Translating it yields CASSPAPSGSDEQFF.

The chain employs TRBV24-1 and TRBJ2-1; no definite D call. From germline, CDR1 is KGHDR and CDR2 SFDVKD. CDR3 length: 15 amino acids. V lost 2 bases and J lost 0, with 7 bases in between. The CDR3 DNA follows: TGTGCCACCAGTGATTCCAGAGGCTCCTACAATGAGCAGTTCTTC. The encoded protein is CATSDSRGSYNEQFF.

The rearrangement links TRBV9 to TRBJ2-1; D may be TRBD1 (6 bases). CDR3 length equals 15 residues. CDR1 is SGDLS, CDR2 YYNGEE, per germline. V lost 3 bases to trimming and J lost 0 bases, with 10 bases between them. The CDR3 loop reads CASSGGQSSYNEQFF. The DNA for the CDR3 is TGTGCCAGCAGCGGGGGGCAGAGCTCCTACAATGAGCAGTTCTTC.

This chain joins TRBV7-9 and TRBJ2-1; tentatively, D is TRBD2 (7 bases). The CDR3 loop spans 15 amino acids. V was cut by 0 bases and J by 6 bases, with 12 bases left in between. Germline V gene data show CDR1 as SEHNR and CDR2 as FQNEAQ (reference sequence). CDR3 protein: CASSLATGRGNEQFF. CDR3 DNA: TGTGCCAGCAGCTTAGCTACAGGGAGGGGCAATGAGCAGTTCTTC.

This clone was seen a single time. V is TRBV19 and J is TRBJ2-2; 9 bases agree with TRBD2. The CDR3 length is 16 residues. Germline CDR1 reads LNHDA; CDR2 reads SQIVND (reference sequence). V shed 4 bases, J shed 1 base, and the junction held 4 bases outside the gene matches. In nucleotides, the CDR3 is TGTGCCAGTAGTAGCGGGAGGGCCGTGAACACCGGGGAGCTGTTTTTT. This sequence encodes CASSSGRAVNTGELFF. Combining the CDR3 with reference TRBV19 and TRBJ2-2 gives the whole variable domain DGGITQSPKYLFRKEGQNVTLSCEQNLNHDAMYWYRQDPGQGLRLIYYSQIVNDFQKGDIAEGYSVSREKKESFPLTVTSAQKNPTAFYLCASSSGRAVNTGELFFGEGSRLTVL.

This rearrangement joins TRBV5-5 to TRBJ1-5; no firm D call. The CDR3 consists of 15 residues. The V gene's germline CDR1 is SGHKS and CDR2 YYEKEE (reference sequence). V dropped 3 bases and J dropped 3 bases, with 13 bases sitting between them. The CDR3 loop is CASSSTVGNNQPQHF. The CDR3 DNA reads as TGTGCCAGCAGCTCTACAGTGGGCAACAATCAGCCCCAGCATTTT.

The gene calls are TRBV11-3 and TRBJ1-2; D is uncertain. V gave up 2 bases and J gave up 1 base, with 8 bases separating them. The germline gives CDR1 SGHNT, CDR2 YENEEA. The CDR3 runs to 14 residues. CDR3 protein: CASSLLFHNYGYTF. In DNA, the CDR3 is TGTGCCAGCAGCTTATTATTTCATAACTATGGCTACACCTTC. Full variable domain (outside the CDR3, taken from reference TRBV11-3 and TRBJ1-2): EAGVVQSPRYKIIEKKQPVAFWCNPISGHNTLYWYLQNLGQGPELLIRYENEEAVDDSQLPKDRFSAERLKGVDSTLKIQPAELGDSAVYLCASSLLFHNYGYTFGSGTRLTVV.

The gene calls are TRBV19 and TRBJ1-5, with D perhaps TRBD1 (5 bases). V lost 5 bases, J lost 0 bases, and 23 bases lay in between. From germline, CDR1 is LNHDA and CDR2 SQIVND (reference sequence). The length of the CDR3 is 19 residues. The CDR3 sequence is CASSDRDVRPPNSNQPQHF. The CDR3 DNA follows: TGTGCCAGTAGTGACCGGGACGTAAGACCGCCGAATAGCAATCAGCCCCAGCATTTT. Drawing the rest from reference TRBV19 and TRBJ1-5, the complete variable domain is DGGITQSPKYLFRKEGQNVTLSCEQNLNHDAMYWYRQDPGQGLRLIYYSQIVNDFQKGDIAEGYSVSREKKESFPLTVTSAQKNPTAFYLCASSDRDVRPPNSNQPQHFGDGTRLSIL.

The chain recombines TRBV5-4 with TRBJ1-2; D may be TRBD1 (6 bases). V was trimmed by 2 bases and J by 2 bases, leaving 16 bases between them. Germline V gene sequence: CDR1 SGHNT, CDR2 YYREEE (reference sequence). The CDR3 runs 16 residues. The CDR3 region has the DNA TGTGCCAGCAGCTTCGACCTCCGGACAGAGAACTATGGCTACACCTTC. Amino acids: CASSFDLRTENYGYTF. Full variable domain (outside the CDR3, taken from reference TRBV5-4 and TRBJ1-2): ETGVTQSPTHLIKTRGQQVTLRCSSQSGHNTVSWYQQALGQGPQFIFQYYREEENGRGNFPPRFSGLQFPNYSSELNVNALELDDSALYLCASSFDLRTENYGYTFGSGTRLTVV.

J is TRBJ2-1 and V is TRBV5-1; the match to TRBD2 covers 8 bases. CDR1 is SGHRS and CDR2 is YFSETQ in the germline V gene. The CDR3 covers 15 residues. V trimming: 4 bases; J trimming: 0 bases; junction bases outside the gene matches: 3. The DNA for the CDR3 is TGCGCCAGCAGCCCCGGGGGGGCCTCCTACAATGAGCAGTTCTTC. Its translation is CASSPGGASYNEQFF.

This clone was observed once. This chain joins TRBV19 and TRBJ2-1, with TRBD2 matching 7 bases. V was pared by 5 bases and J by 7 bases, with 5 bases of the junction left unmatched. This CDR3 is 13 amino acids long. Germline V gene sequence: CDR1 LNHDA, CDR2 SQIVND (reference sequence). The CDR3 region has the DNA TGTGCCAGTAGTGCCGGGACTACTAATGAGCAGTTCTTC. It is translated as CASSAGTTNEQFF.

J is TRBJ2-7 and V is TRBV3-1 (or the pseudogene TRBV3-2), with D perhaps TRBD1 (5 bases). Germline-derived CDR1 and CDR2 are LGHDT and YNNKEL (reference sequence). V lost 3 bases and J lost 4, with 7 bases in between. The CDR3 has 12 residues. The CDR3 spells CASSHAGYEQYF. In DNA form, the CDR3 reads TGTGCCAGCAGCCATGCAGGGTACGAGCAGTACTTC.

V usage is TRBV29-1 and J usage is TRBJ2-7; the D is unclear. Trimming pared 2 bases from V and 1 base from J, leaving 9 bases between. CDR1 SQVTM and CDR2 ANQGSEA come from the germline V gene. The CDR3 is 13 residues long. The CDR3 is CSVESDTSYEQYF. The DNA of the CDR3 is TGCAGCGTTGAAAGTGACACGTCCTACGAGCAGTACTTC.

In DNA form, the CDR3 reads TGTGCCAGCAGCTTATCGGTTTCATACGAGCAGTACTTC. Its translation: CASSLSVSYEQYF. This sequence joins TRBV11-2 and TRBJ2-7; D is undetermined. Trimming left V 2 bases short and J 4 bases short, with 9 bases between. This CDR3 has 13 residues. From germline, CDR1 is SGHAT and CDR2 FQNNGV.

V is TRBV14 and J is TRBJ2-7; 8 nucleotides line up with TRBD1. The length of the CDR3 is 13 residues. V gave up 4 bases and J gave up 5 bases; unmatched junction bases: 4. Per the germline V gene, CDR1 is SGHDN and CDR2 is FVKESK. The CDR3 sequence: CASSRRGRDEQYF. DNA for the CDR3: TGTGCCAGCAGCCGCAGGGGGCGGGACGAGCAGTACTTC.

This chain links TRBV5-1 with TRBJ1-5, with D possibly TRBD1 on 5 matching bases. There are 14 residues in the CDR3. Germline CDR1 is SGHRS and CDR2 is YFSETQ. Trimming pared 6 bases from V and 3 bases from J, leaving 13 bases between. As DNA, the CDR3 is TGCGCCAGCAAGGAGGGGACGGACAATCAGCCCCAGCATTTT. It translates to CASKEGTDNQPQHF.

The chain couples TRBV7-3 to TRBJ1-5; a possible D gene is TRBD1 (5 bases). Germline CDR1 SGHTA, CDR2 FQGTGA. This CDR3 comprises 18 residues. V dropped 1 base and J dropped 1 base, with 17 bases sitting between them. CDR3 in DNA: TGTGCCAGCAGCTTAAGGGCTTCGCTTAGGGGAAGCAATCAGCCCCAGCATTTT. Its translation: CASSLRASLRGSNQPQHF. The variable domain in full, completed from reference TRBV7-3 and TRBJ1-5, reads GAGVSQTPSNKVTEKGKYVELRCDPISGHTALYWYRQSLGQGPEFLIYFQGTGAADDSGLPNDRFFAVRPEGSVSTLKIQRTERGDSAVYLCASSLRASLRGSNQPQHFGDGTRLSIL.

The chain recombines TRBV2 with TRBJ2-7; D is undetermined. The CDR3 is 11 residues long. V shed 4 bases and J shed 5 bases, with 6 bases lying between them. Germline CDR1 reads SNHLY; CDR2 reads FYNNEI. The CDR3 DNA follows: TGTGCCAGCAGTGGTTACCACGAGCAGTACTTC. It is translated as CASSGYHEQYF.

V usage is TRBV18 and J usage is TRBJ2-1, with 9 nucleotides matching TRBD2. The length of the CDR3 is 16 residues. V shed 1 base, J shed 3 bases, and the junction held 4 bases outside the gene matches. The germline V gene encodes CDR1 KGHSH and CDR2 LQKENI. CDR3 region: CASSPRPSGVYNEQFF. The CDR3 region has the DNA TGTGCCAGCTCACCACGTCCTAGCGGGGTCTACAATGAGCAGTTCTTC.